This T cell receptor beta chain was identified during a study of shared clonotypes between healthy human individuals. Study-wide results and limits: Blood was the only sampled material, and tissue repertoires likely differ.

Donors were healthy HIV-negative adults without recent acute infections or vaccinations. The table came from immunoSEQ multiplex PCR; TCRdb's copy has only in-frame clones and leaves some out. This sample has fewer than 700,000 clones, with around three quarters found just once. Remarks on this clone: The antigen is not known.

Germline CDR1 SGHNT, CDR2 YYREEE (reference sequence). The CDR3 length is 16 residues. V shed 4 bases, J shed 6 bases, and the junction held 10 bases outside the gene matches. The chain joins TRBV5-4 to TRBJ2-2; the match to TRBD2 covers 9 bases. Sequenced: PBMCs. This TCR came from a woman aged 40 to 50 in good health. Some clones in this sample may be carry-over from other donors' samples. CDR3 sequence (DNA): TGTGCCAGCAGCCAATTGACTAGCGGTGGGGCCGGGGAGCTGTTTTTT. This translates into CASSQLTSGGAGELFF.